A selection of T cell receptor beta chains follows, all from one sample in a study of shared clonotypes between healthy human individuals. TCRdb keeps only in-frame clones here, not all; method: immunoSEQ multiplex PCR. The sample holds around 2,000,000 clones, about 95% seen once. Material: naive CD8+ T cells sorted from blood. The receptors originated from a young man in good health. Both conserved end residues are trimmed from each CDR3.

V	J	CDR3
TRBV9	TRBJ1-2	ASSQGQGDYGYT
TRBV19	TRBJ1-5	ASSTQVTGIEPQH
TRBV27	TRBJ2-3	ASSPRLAGITSTDTQY
TRBV11-2	TRBJ2-3	ASSLYADTDTQY
TRBV10-1	TRBJ2-7	ASTRDSTSWEQY
TRBV30	TRBJ2-3	AWSWPGLAGGKTDTQY
TRBV15	TRBJ1-5	ATSRDAGPYSNQPQH
TRBV5-1	TRBJ1-2	ASSLEEGANYGYT
TRBV10-3	TRBJ2-3	AIGTSGGTDTQY
TRBV30	TRBJ1-2	AWSVLDTSNYGYT
TRBV30	TRBJ1-1	AWSRQGNTEAF
TRBV11-2	TRBJ2-3	ASSLGSYTDTQY
TRBV4-3	TRBJ2-2	ASSQVTGELF
TRBV6-1	TRBJ1-2	ASSELGNADYGYT
TRBV7-9	TRBJ2-7	ASRSSSGPTYEQY
TRBV19	TRBJ1-2	ASSDGIFYGYT
TRBV6-1	TRBJ2-1	ASSSDGSSYNEQF
TRBV6-1	TRBJ2-1	ASSEKDREGNEQF
TRBV4-1	TRBJ2-7	ASSQSTRTSGYEQY
TRBV5-1	TRBJ2-5	ASSLLAGVGETQY